This T cell receptor beta chain was obtained from a study of Ad26.COV2.S vaccination and SARS-CoV-2 variants (dated by TCRdb to about 2021). A note on the overall study: Vaccine-arm donors were drawn from COV1001, a multicentre, randomized, double-blind, placebo-controlled phase I-IIa trial of Ad26.COV2.S in healthy adults. Ad26.COV2.S was administered intramuscularly at a dose of 5x10^10 or 1x10^11 viral particles, either as one shot or as two shots given 56 days apart. Investigators did not know the trial group allocation while performing experiments and assessing outcomes. Trial participants were randomized into five groups of five, in which low-dose or high-dose Ad26.COV2.S was given once or twice, or placebo was given on both occasions. Sequencing of the TCRbeta repertoire served to evaluate the specificity and breadth of SARS-CoV-2-reactive T cell receptors following Ad26.COV2.S vaccination. The TCR-sequenced set comprised around 30 samples: some 19 Ad26.COV2.S vaccine recipients, 5 placebo recipients and 8 SARS-CoV-2 convalescent individuals. Paper-wide results and their limitations: The study was not powered for comparison of responses between vaccine doses or regimens. According to the authors, total T cell responses may have been underestimated by the TCR breadth and depth analyses. Non-spike TCR breadth was comparable between vaccine and placebo recipients, consistent with the vaccine containing only spike. Compared with placebo recipients, Ad26.COV2.S recipients showed higher spike-specific TCR breadth (P = 0.0014). Substantial breadth of spike-specific CD8+ and CD4+ T cell responses was reported after vaccination.

TCRbeta CDR3 regions were sequenced with the immunoSEQ Assay. After extraction, genomic DNA underwent amplification by bias-controlled multiplex PCR, followed by high-throughput sequencing. From the authors' description of their analysis: To quantify the absolute abundance of each unique TCRbeta CDR3 region, sequences were collapsed and filtered. T cell fraction was estimated by normalizing TCRbeta template counts to usable DNA, which was measured by amplifying reference genes present in all nucleated cells. Repertoire TCRs were annotated as SARS-CoV-2-specific by exact matching of V gene, CDR3 amino acid sequence and J gene to a known reactive TCR set. The reference SARS-CoV-2 TCR set came from MIRA and was filtered for enrichment in COVID-19-positive ImmuneCODE repertoires, removing public or cross-reactive TCRs. Drawing on the MIRA antigens, annotated TCRs were analysed further at the level of specific ORF or position within ORF. Breadth was defined as annotated unique rearrangements over total unique productive rearrangements; depth was the summed frequency of those rearrangements. TCR breadth was compared between groups using two-sided Wilcoxon rank-sum tests. What TCRdb holds here is the immuneACCESS table cut down to in-frame rearrangements. Part of the clones is not present; checked against another copy, under half of the missing clones reflect an unresolved V gene, and the others are unexplained. For V, J and clone size, that table is used; D and trimming come from the DNA. This sample comprises about half a million clones, 80% to 90% of them detected only once. Under 2% of the sample lies in the top ten.

The CDR3, from cysteine to phenylalanine, totals 15 residues. Of all the DNA, just the CDR3 is kept, 45 bases in frame from base 1. Looking up the germline V gene (reference sequence) yields CDR1 LNHDA and CDR2 SQIVND. V lost 7 bases and J lost 2 bases, and the count of bases not matched to a germline gene is 6. The treatment or condition label corresponds to: around 19 received Ad26.COV2.S at low or high dose, single or two shots; about 5 received placebo; per-sample allocation not given. For vaccine and placebo recipients, the sequenced repertoires came from samples collected on day 63 after the first injection. Cohort 1b enrolled 20 to 30 adults aged 18-55 years at a single site in Boston, USA, between 29 July and 7 August 2020. Ad26.COV2.S consisted of a replication-incompetent adenovirus type 26 vector by which a prefusion-stabilized SARS-CoV-2 spike protein from the original Wuhan strain was expressed.

Comments on this clone: Its cognate antigen has yet to be identified. The sample holds no much larger clone one base away, and base qualities are not on file.

This chain is built from TRBV19 and TRBJ2-3; 10 central nucleotides agree with TRBD2. The source was peripheral blood, collected in a trial of Ad26.COV2.S vaccine versus placebo. The sequence was collected from a person aged 18-60 years who received the Ad26.COV2.S COVID-19 vaccine or a placebo. The DNA sequence is given as TGTGCCAGTAAGCTAGCGGGAGAGTTCACAGATACGCAGTATTTT. This yields the protein CASKLAGEFTDTQYF.